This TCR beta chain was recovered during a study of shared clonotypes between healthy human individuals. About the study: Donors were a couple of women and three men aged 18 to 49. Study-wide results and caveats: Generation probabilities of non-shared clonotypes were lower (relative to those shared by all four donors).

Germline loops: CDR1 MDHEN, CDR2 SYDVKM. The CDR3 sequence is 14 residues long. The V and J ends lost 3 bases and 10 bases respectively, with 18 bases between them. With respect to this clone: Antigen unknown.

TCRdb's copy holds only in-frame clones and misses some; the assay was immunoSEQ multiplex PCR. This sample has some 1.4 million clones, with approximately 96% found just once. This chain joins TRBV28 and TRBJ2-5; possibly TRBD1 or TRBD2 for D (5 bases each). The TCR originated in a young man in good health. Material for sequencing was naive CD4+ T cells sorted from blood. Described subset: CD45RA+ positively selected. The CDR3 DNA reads TGTGCCAGCAGTTTTTCAGGGCTCGAGAGGGGCCAGTACTTC. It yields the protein CASSFSGLERGQYF.